This TCR beta chain was profiled in a study of CD8+CD57+ T cells in acquired aplastic anemia. Genomic DNA served as template for TCR beta VDJ and CDR3 profiling. TCRdb reprocessed the reads via MiXCR and lists one record per CDR3 protein. The sample has about 190,000 distinct CDR3 sequences, less than 70% seen once. CDR1 LNHDA and CDR2 SQIVND come from the germline V gene (reference sequence). V lost 1 base and J lost 7, with 17 bases in between. This CDR3 region has 16 residues. This chain links TRBV19 with TRBJ1-5; possible D gene TRBD1, 6 bases. Sequenced: sorted CD4+, CD8+, or CD8+CD57+ T cells (not recorded which) from PBMCs. The TCR was taken from a human donor in good health, serving as a control. This CDR3 is CASSIGGGLGAQPQHF. For the CDR3, the DNA is TGTGCCAGTAGTATAGGGGGGGGCCTCGGCGCGCAGCCCCAGCATTTT.